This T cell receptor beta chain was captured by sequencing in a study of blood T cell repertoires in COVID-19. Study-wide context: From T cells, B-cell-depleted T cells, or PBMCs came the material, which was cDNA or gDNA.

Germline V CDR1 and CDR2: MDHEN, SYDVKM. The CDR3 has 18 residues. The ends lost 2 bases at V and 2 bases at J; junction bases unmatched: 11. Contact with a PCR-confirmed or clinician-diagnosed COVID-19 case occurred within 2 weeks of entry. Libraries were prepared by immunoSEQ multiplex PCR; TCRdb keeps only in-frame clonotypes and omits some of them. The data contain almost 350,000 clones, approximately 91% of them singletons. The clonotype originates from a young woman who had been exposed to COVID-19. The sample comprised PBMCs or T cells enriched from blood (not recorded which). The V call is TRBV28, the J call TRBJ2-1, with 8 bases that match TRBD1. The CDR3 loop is CASSLLPPTGVAYNEQFF. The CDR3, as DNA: TGTGCCAGCAGTTTACTACCGCCGACAGGGGTAGCCTACAATGAGCAGTTCTTC. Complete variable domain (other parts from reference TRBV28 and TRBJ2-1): DVKVTQSSRYLVKRTGEKVFLECVQDMDHENMFWYRQDPGLGLRLIYFSYDVKMKEKGDIPEGYSVSREKKERFSLILESASTNQTSMYLCASSLLPPTGVAYNEQFFGPGTRLTVL.